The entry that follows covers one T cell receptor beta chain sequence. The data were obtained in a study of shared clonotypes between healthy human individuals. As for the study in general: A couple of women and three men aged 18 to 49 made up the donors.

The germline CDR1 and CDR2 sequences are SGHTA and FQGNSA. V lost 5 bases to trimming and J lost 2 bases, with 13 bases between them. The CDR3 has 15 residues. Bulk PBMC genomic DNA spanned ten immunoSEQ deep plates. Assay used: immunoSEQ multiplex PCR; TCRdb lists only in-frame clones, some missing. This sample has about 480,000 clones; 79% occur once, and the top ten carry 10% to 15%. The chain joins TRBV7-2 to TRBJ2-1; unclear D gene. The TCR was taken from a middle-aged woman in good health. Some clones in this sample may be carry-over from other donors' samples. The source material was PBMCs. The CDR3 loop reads CASSPHWGTYNEQFF. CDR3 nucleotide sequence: TGTGCCAGCAGCCCCCACTGGGGAACCTACAATGAGCAGTTCTTC. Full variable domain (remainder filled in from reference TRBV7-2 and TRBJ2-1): GAGVSQSPSNKVTEKGKDVELRCDPISGHTALYWYRQSLGQGLEFLIYFQGNSAPDKSGLPSDRFSAERTGGSVSTLTIQRTQQEDSAVYLCASSPHWGTYNEQFFGPGTRLTVL.